This T cell receptor (beta chain) stems from a study of T cell changes during pregnancy in multiple sclerosis. Trimming stripped 5 bases from V and 0 bases from J, with 10 bases between. CDR1 is SQVTM, CDR2 ANQGSEA, per germline. This CDR3 region has 14 residues. Sequencing was performed with immunoSEQ multiplex PCR; in TCRdb, only in-frame clones are kept and a portion is missing. Of tens of thousands of clones listed, about nine tenths are singletons. This sequence was found in a female donor in good health, enrolled as a control in a pregnancy study. V and J are TRBV29-1 and TRBJ2-2; D gene uncertain. The sample consisted of peripheral blood, taken in the third trimester of pregnancy. The CDR3 here is CSVSITSNTGELFF. Written as DNA, the CDR3 is TGCAGCGTTTCTATAACGTCGAACACCGGGGAGCTGTTTTTT.